A selection of T cell receptor beta chains follows, all from one sample in a study of blood T cell repertoires in COVID-19. Method: immunoSEQ multiplex PCR; TCRdb's copy keeps in-frame clones and lacks some. In the table there are under 200,000 clones, about 86% of which are singletons. Sequenced: peripheral blood. The source is a woman of 80 years or more in a cohort sampled during active or convalescent COVID-19. Both conserved end residues are part of each CDR3. A D gene is named only where the DNA matches it firmly. Size is omitted from some rows. Given values are once, few, many or a class for expanded clones.

j_call v_call clone_size d_call cdr3_nt cdr3_aa
TRBJ2-5 TRBV2 - TRBD2 TGTGCCAGCAACCCGGGACTAGCGGAGACCCAGTACTTC CASNPGLAETQYF
TRBJ2-6 TRBV6-2/TRBV6-3 - - TGTGCCAGCAGTACCGGGACACTTTCCCCCTCTGGGGCCAACGTCCTGACTTTC CASSTGTLSPSGANVLTF
TRBJ1-1 TRBV5-5 - - TGTGCCAGCAGCTTGGTGTCAGGGTATAACACTGAAGCTTTCTTT CASSLVSGYNTEAFF
TRBJ2-2 TRBV7-8 - TRBD2 TGTGCCAGCAGCTTAAGGGGCGGGAGAGTGACCGGGGAGCTGTTTTTT CASSLRGGRVTGELFF
TRBJ1-2 TRBV4-1 few TRBD1 TGCGCCAGCAGCCAACGGACAGGCTCGAGAGGCTACACCTTC CASSQRTGSRGYTF
TRBJ1-2 TRBV27 - TRBD1 TGTGCCAGCAGTTTAATTCAGGGGGCGGAAGGCTACACCTTC CASSLIQGAEGYTF
TRBJ2-5 TRBV7-2 - TRBD2 TGTGCCAGCAGCTTACCCCTAGCGGGGGGGCCTGAGACCCAGTACTTC CASSLPLAGGPETQYF
TRBJ2-1 TRBV27 - TRBD2 TGTGCCAGCAGTCGATCGACTAGCGGGAGTAACATTCTAGGCAATGAGCAGTTCTTC CASSRSTSGSNILGNEQFF
TRBJ2-5 TRBV5-1 - TRBD2 TGCGCCAGCAGCTTGGGACTAGCGAGTTTTTTAGGAGAGACCCAGTACTTC CASSLGLASFLGETQYF
TRBJ1-2 TRBV18 - TRBD1 TGTGCCAGCTCACCAAGGACAGGGAGGGGCTATGGCTACACCTTC CASSPRTGRGYGYTF
TRBJ2-3 TRBV6-2/TRBV6-3 - - TGTGCCAGCAGTTACATTCTAGGCCCAGATACGCAGTATTTT CASSYILGPDTQYF
TRBJ2-2 TRBV3-1/TRBV3-2 once - TGTGCCAGCAGCAGGGACTCGATGAGGGGAACCGGGGAGCTGTTTTTT CASSRDSMRGTGELFF
TRBJ1-3 TRBV7-9 - - TGTGCCAGCAGCTTAGTCGGGGGACCTGGAAACACCATATATTTT CASSLVGGPGNTIYF
TRBJ2-7 TRBV6-1 - TRBD1 TGTGCCAGCAGTGAAGATCCCGGGACAGCATACGAGCAGTACTTC CASSEDPGTAYEQYF
TRBJ2-5 TRBV5-1 - TRBD2 TGCGCCAGCAGCGTGGGCGGGAGGTACGGAGAGACCCAGTACTTC CASSVGGRYGETQYF
TRBJ2-1 TRBV12-5 - - TGTGCTAGTGGTTTGGCGCTAGCCTTCAATGAGCAGTTCTTC CASGLALAFNEQFF
TRBJ2-2 TRBV9 - - TGTGCCAGCAGCGTTACAATCAACACCGGGGAGCTGTTTTTT CASSVTINTGELFF
TRBJ2-1 TRBV6-2/TRBV6-3 - - TGTGCCAGCAGTTACTCGAGAAGCGGCTCCTACAATGAGCAGTTCTTC CASSYSRSGSYNEQFF
TRBJ2-1 TRBV10-3 - - TGTGCCATCAATGGGGGGGGCTCGTACAATGAGCAGTTCTTC CAINGGGSYNEQFF
TRBJ2-1 TRBV5-1 - TRBD1 TGCGCCAGCAGCTTAGGACAGGGGGCCAATGAGCAGTTCTTC CASSLGQGANEQFF
TRBJ1-1 TRBV29-1 - - TGCAGCGCCGGGGACACTGCCACTGAAGCTTTCTTT CSAGDTATEAFF
TRBJ1-1 TRBV5-1 - - TGCGCCAGCAGCTTGGCCCGGGGGGTGGGCACTGAAGCTTTCTTT CASSLARGVGTEAFF
TRBJ1-1 TRBV19 - TRBD1 TGTGCCAGTAGTAAGGGGGACAGGATGCCTGAAGCTTTCTTT CASSKGDRMPEAFF
TRBJ1-5 TRBV19 - - TGTGCCAGTAGTATAGATTTCAGGTCGCCCCAGCATTTT CASSIDFRSPQHF
TRBJ2-7 TRBV5-4 - TRBD1 TGTGCCAGCAGCTCAGGGGATACTACCGGGACAGGGGGTATGGACGAGCAGTACTTC CASSSGDTTGTGGMDEQYF
TRBJ2-3 TRBV15 - - TGTGCCACAGAACGATCGGGAAGCAGGACGAGCACAGATACGCAGTATTTT CATERSGSRTSTDTQYF
TRBJ1-3 TRBV2 - - TGTGCCAGCAGTGCAGGGGCAGCTGGAAACACCATATATTTT CASSAGAAGNTIYF
TRBJ1-2 TRBV6-1 - - TGTGCCAGCAGTGAAGAAATCAGGGGCGGCTACACCTTC CASSEEIRGGYTF
TRBJ2-1 TRBV28 - - TGTGCCAGCAGTTTGGAAGGGAGGTCCTACAATGAGCAGTTCTTC CASSLEGRSYNEQFF
TRBJ1-2 TRBV4-1 - - TGCGCCAGCAGCCAAGATCTTGGTGGCAGAAGTGGCTACACCTTC CASSQDLGGRSGYTF
TRBJ1-2 TRBV28 - - TGTGCCAGCAGTGTACAGGGAAATCAGTATGGCTACACCTTC CASSVQGNQYGYTF
TRBJ1-2 TRBV5-1 - TRBD1 TGCGCCAGCAGCTTGACGGACAGGGCCTATGGCTACACCTTC CASSLTDRAYGYTF
TRBJ2-2 TRBV5-1 - TRBD2 TGCGCCAGCAGCGTAATTAGCGGGAGAAGCACCGGGGAGCTGTTTTTT CASSVISGRSTGELFF
TRBJ1-2 TRBV7-9 once - TGTGCCAGCAGCTACCCACGCGGGAGCGGCTACACCTTC CASSYPRGSGYTF
TRBJ2-3 TRBV7-2 - TRBD2 TGTGCCAGCAGCTCGGCCCGACTAGCGGGGGGACGCACAGATACGCAGTATTTT CASSSARLAGGRTDTQYF
TRBJ1-2 TRBV6-5 - - TGTGCCAGCACTTACTCATCGTCGAGAAACTATGGCTACACCTTC CASTYSSSRNYGYTF
TRBJ2-5 TRBV18 - - TGTGCCAGCTCACCACCGTTCTGGACTAACCAAGAGACCCAGTACTTC CASSPPFWTNQETQYF
TRBJ2-2 TRBV23-1 once - TGCGCCAGCAGTCAATCATGTAGGAGGAGGTCAGGCACCGGGGAGCTGTTTTTT CASSQSCRRRSGTGELFF
TRBJ1-1 TRBV7-2 - - TGTGCCAGCAGCTTGAGGCCGGGCAGGACTGAGACTGAAGCTTTCTTT CASSLRPGRTETEAFF
TRBJ1-2 TRBV7-9 few - TGTGCCAGCAGCGAAGGACACCTGGACCCTAACTATGGCTACACCTTC CASSEGHLDPNYGYTF
TRBJ2-3 TRBV10-1 - TRBD2 TGCGCCAGCAGTGAGTCCCTGACTAGCGGGGGGACAGATACGCAGTATTTT CASSESLTSGGTDTQYF
TRBJ1-3 TRBV19 - - TGTGCCAGTAGCGCTTTTGGGAGGAGCTCTGGAAACACCATATATTTT CASSAFGRSSGNTIYF
TRBJ1-5 TRBV6-5 - TRBD1 TGTGCCAGCAGAAGGGGGCCGGATCAGCCCCAGCATTTT CASRRGPDQPQHF
TRBJ2-7 TRBV3-1/TRBV3-2 few TRBD1 TGTGCCAGCAGCTTCGGACAGGGAAGGGACGAGCAGTACTTC CASSFGQGRDEQYF
TRBJ1-4 TRBV5-1 few TRBD1 TGCGCCAGCAGCCCTGATGGGACAGACGTTGAAAAACTGTTTTTT CASSPDGTDVEKLFF
TRBJ2-5 TRBV7-2 - TRBD1 TGTGCCAGCAGTCCTGGGGCGGGACAGGGTGCGGGAGAGACCCAGTACTTC CASSPGAGQGAGETQYF
TRBJ1-2 TRBV12-3/TRBV12-4 - - TGTGCCAGCAGAGTCAGGGTTTACTATGGCTACACCTTC CASRVRVYYGYTF
TRBJ1-2 TRBV30 - - TGTGCCTGGAGTGTAGGGGAAGCGGGCTATGGCTACACCTTC CAWSVGEAGYGYTF
TRBJ2-1 TRBV9 - TRBD2 TGTGCCAGCAGCGCCGTGGGCGGGGGGGCCGTTGAGCAGTTCTTC CASSAVGGGAVEQFF
TRBJ1-2 TRBV10-1 few - TGCGCCAGCAGTGAGTCGCTGGACATCGGCTACACCTTC CASSESLDIGYTF
TRBJ2-1 TRBV9 - TRBD2 TGTGCCAGCAGCGTGCAAGCGGGAGTGGATGAGCAGTTCTTC CASSVQAGVDEQFF
TRBJ2-1 TRBV2 - - TGTGCCAGCTCTAGTGAACGGAGCTCCTACAATGAGCAGTTCTTC CASSSERSSYNEQFF
TRBJ2-7 TRBV7-9 once - TGTGCCAGCAGCTTAGCGGGCGGGTTGACATCCTACGAGCAGTACTTC CASSLAGGLTSYEQYF
TRBJ2-5 TRBV10-3 once TRBD1 TGTGCCATCAGTTCACGGGACAGCCAAGAGACCCAGTACTTC CAISSRDSQETQYF
TRBJ2-7 TRBV5-5 - TRBD1 TGTGCCAGCAGCTTTGGACAGGGGACGGGCTACGAGCAGTACTTC CASSFGQGTGYEQYF
TRBJ2-1 TRBV7-7 - - TGTGCCAGCACCTCGGCTGGCGGGCTGTACAATGAGCAGTTCTTC CASTSAGGLYNEQFF
TRBJ1-2 TRBV18 - - TGTGCCAGCTCACCTGACACGACCTATGGCTACACCTTC CASSPDTTYGYTF
TRBJ2-1 TRBV5-1 - TRBD2 TGCGCCAGCAGCCTAGGAAGGACTAGCGGAGGAGGGGGCAATGAGCAGTTCTTC CASSLGRTSGGGGNEQFF